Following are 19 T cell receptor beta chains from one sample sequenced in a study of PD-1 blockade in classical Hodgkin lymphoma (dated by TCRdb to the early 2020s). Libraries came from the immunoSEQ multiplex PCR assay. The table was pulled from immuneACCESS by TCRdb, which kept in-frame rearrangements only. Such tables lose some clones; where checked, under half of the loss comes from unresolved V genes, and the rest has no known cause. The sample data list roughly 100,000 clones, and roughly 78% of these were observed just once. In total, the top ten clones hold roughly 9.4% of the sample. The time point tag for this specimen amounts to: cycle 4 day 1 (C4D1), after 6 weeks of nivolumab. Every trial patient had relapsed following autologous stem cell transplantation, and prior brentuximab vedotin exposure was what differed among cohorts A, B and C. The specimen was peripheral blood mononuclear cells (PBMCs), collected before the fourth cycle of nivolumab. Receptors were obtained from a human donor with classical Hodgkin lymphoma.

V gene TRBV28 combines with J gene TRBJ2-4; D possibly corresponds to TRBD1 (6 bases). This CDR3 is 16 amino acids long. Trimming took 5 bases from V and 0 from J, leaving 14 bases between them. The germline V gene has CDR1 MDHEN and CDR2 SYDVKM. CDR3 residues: CASSGKWTVAKNIQYF. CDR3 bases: TGTGCCAGCAGTGGAAAGTGGACAGTAGCCAAAAACATTCAGTACTTC. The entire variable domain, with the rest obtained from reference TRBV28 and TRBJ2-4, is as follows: DVKVTQSSRYLVKRTGEKVFLECVQDMDHENMFWYRQDPGLGLRLIYFSYDVKMKEKGDIPEGYSVSREKKERFSLILESASTNQTSMYLCASSGKWTVAKNIQYFGAGTRLSVL.

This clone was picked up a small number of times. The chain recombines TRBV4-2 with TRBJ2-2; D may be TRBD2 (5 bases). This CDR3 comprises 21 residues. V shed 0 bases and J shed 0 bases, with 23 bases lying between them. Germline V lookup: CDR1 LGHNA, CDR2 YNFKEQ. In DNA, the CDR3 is TGTGCCAGCAGCCAAGATTCTCGGGCGGGCTCGATTTATGCGAACACCGGGGAGCTGTTTTTT. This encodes CASSQDSRAGSIYANTGELFF.

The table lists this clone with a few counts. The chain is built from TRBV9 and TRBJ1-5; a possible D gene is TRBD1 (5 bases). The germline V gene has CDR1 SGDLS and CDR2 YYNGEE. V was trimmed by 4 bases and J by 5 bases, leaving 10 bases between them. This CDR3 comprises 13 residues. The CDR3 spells CASSSQGYQPQHF. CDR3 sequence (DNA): TGTGCCAGCAGCTCGCAGGGCTATCAGCCCCAGCATTTT.

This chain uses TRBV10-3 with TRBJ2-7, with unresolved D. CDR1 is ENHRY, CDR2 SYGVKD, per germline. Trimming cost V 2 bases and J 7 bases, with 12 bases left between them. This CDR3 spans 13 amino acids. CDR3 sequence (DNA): TGTGCCATCAGTGAGGGTGACACTTGGGAGCAGTACTTC. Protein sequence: CAISEGDTWEQYF.

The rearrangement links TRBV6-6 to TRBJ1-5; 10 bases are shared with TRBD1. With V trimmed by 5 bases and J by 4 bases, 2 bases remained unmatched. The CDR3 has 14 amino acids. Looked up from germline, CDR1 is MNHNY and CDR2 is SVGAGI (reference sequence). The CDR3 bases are TGTGCCAGCAGTCAGGGACAGGGGAATCAGCCCCAGCATTTT. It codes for CASSQGQGNQPQHF.

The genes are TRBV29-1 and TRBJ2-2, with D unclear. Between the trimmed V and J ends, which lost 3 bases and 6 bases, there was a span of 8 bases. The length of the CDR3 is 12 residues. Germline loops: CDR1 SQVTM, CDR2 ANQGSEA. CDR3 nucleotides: TGCAGCGTTGACAGAGAGTCCGGGGAGCTGTTTTTT. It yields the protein CSVDRESGELFF.

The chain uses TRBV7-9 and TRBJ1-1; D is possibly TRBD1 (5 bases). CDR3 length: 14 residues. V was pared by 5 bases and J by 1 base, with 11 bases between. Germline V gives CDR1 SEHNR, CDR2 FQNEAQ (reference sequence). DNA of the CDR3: TGTGCCAGCAGCCTTAAGGGACGGAACACTGAAGCTTTCTTT. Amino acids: CASSLKGRNTEAFF.

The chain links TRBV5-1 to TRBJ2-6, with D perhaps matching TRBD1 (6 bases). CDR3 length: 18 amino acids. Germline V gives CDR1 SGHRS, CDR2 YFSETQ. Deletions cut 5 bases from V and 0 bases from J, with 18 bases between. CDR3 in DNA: TGCGCCAGCAGTCGTACAGGGTTTTCGGACTCTGGGGCCAACGTCCTGACTTTC. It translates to CASSRTGFSDSGANVLTF.

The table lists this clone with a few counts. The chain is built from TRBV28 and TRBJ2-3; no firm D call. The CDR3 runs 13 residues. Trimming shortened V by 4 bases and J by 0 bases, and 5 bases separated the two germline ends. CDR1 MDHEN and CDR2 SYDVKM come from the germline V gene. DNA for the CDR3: TGTGCCAGCAGTTCCTCTAGCACAGATACGCAGTATTTT. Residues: CASSSSSTDTQYF.

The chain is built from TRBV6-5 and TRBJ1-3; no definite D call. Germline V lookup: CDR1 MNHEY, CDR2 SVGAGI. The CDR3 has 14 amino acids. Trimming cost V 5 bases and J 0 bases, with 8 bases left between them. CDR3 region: CASSRESSGNTIYF. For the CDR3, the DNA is TGTGCCAGCAGTAGAGAGAGCTCTGGAAACACCATATATTTT.

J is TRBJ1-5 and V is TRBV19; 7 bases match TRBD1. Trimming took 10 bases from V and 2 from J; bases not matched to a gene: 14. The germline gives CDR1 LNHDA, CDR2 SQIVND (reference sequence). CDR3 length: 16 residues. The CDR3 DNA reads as TGTGCCACCCGGGACAGCCCTCCTTGGGGCAATCAGCCCCAGCATTTT. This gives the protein CATRDSPPWGNQPQHF.

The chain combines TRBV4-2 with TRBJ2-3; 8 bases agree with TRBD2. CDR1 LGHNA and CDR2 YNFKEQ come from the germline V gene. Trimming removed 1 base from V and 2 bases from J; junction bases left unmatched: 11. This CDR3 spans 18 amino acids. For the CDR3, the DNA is TGTGCCAGCAGCCAAGCGGGGGGGCCGGGGGGCCCCACAGATACGCAGTATTTT. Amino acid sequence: CASSQAGGPGGPTDTQYF.

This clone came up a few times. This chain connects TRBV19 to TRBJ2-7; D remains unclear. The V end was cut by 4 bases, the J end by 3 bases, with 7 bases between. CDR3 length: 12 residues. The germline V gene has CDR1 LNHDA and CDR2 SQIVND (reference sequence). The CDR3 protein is CASSTVGYEQYF. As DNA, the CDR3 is TGTGCCAGTAGTACAGTCGGCTACGAGCAGTACTTC.

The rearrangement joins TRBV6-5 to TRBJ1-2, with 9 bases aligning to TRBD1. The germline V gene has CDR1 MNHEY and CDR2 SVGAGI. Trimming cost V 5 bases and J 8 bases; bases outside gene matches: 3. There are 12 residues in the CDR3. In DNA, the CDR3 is TGTGCCAGCAGTCGGACAGGGGCCGGCTACACCTTC. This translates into CASSRTGAGYTF.

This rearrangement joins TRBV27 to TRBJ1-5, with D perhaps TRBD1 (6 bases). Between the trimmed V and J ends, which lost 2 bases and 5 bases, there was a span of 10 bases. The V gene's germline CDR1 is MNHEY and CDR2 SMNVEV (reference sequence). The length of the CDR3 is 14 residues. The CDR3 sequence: CASSLDDRYQPQHF. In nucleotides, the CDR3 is TGTGCCAGCAGTTTAGATGACAGGTATCAGCCCCAGCATTTT.

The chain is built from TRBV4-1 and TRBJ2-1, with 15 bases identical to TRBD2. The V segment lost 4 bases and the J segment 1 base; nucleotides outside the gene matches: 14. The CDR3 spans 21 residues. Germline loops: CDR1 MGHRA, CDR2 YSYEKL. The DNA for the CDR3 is TGCGCCAGCAGCCGAACAACCCGGACTAGCGGGGGGGCTCGGTCCTACAATGAGCAGTTCTTC. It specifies CASSRTTRTSGGARSYNEQFF.

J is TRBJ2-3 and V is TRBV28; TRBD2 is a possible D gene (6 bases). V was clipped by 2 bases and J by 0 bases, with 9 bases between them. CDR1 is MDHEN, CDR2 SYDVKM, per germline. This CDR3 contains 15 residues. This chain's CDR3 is CASSLRSGSTDTQYF. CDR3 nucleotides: TGTGCCAGCAGTTTACGTAGCGGCAGCACAGATACGCAGTATTTT. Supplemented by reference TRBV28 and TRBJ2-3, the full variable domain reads DVKVTQSSRYLVKRTGEKVFLECVQDMDHENMFWYRQDPGLGLRLIYFSYDVKMKEKGDIPEGYSVSREKKERFSLILESASTNQTSMYLCASSLRSGSTDTQYFGPGTRLTVL.

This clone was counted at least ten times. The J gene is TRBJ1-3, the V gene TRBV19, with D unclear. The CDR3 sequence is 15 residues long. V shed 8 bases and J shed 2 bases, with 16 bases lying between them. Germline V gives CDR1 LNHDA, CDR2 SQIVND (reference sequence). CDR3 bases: TGTGCCAGTTGTCACCTCCAGGATCCTGGAAACACCATATATTTT. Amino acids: CASCHLQDPGNTIYF.

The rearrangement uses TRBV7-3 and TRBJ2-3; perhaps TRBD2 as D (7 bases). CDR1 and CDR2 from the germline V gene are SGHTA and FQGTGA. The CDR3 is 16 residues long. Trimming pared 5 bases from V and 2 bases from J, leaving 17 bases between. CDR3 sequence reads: CASSPRGDYLTDTQYF. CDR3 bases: TGTGCCAGCAGCCCAAGGGGGGACTATCTCACAGATACGCAGTATTTT. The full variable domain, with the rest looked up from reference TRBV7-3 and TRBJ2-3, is GAGVSQTPSNKVTEKGKYVELRCDPISGHTALYWYRQSLGQGPEFLIYFQGTGAADDSGLPNDRFFAVRPEGSVSTLKIQRTERGDSAVYLCASSPRGDYLTDTQYFGPGTRLTVL.